Sequencing of this TCR beta chain was carried out in a study of T-cell memory formation after mild COVID-19. Study overall: Clusters of TCRs were largely donor specific. General study points: Cross-reactive memory appears to have joined, as suggested by some responding clones showing up in pre-infection memory. Clones shrinking from day 15 to 85 showed even CD4/CD8 mixes; later expanders tilted CD4+.

Each CDR3 protein is one row after TCRdb ran MiXCR on the 5' RACE reads. The sample carries roughly 400,000 distinct CDR3 sequences, approximately 16% recorded once. As concerns this clonotype: Antigen: not known.

This CDR3 contains 11 residues. CDR1 and CDR2 (germline): SQVTM, ANQGSEA. V dropped 0 bases and J dropped 7 bases, with 3 bases sitting between them. Specimen: PBMCs or a T cell subset sorted from them (not recorded which). This TCR was sampled from a young man who had mild COVID-19 (a few samples of this study predate the infection). Cell type and time point are not known. The V gene is TRBV29-1, the J gene TRBJ2-2; no reliable D call. CDR3 DNA sequence: TGCAGCGTTGAAGATCGCGGGGAGCTGTTTTTT. Amino acids: CSVEDRGELFF.